Listed below are T cell receptor beta chains from one sample, sequenced in a study of cytomegalovirus exposure and HLA in healthy donors. Sequenced by immunoSEQ multiplex PCR; TCRdb stores in-frame clones only, minus some. The sample has more than 110,000 clones, and its top ten clones hold approximately 2.6%. Sequences were obtained from PBMCs. These TCRs come from a man aged 35-49 years in good health and CMV-seronegative. Each CDR3 is given with its conserved first and last residue. The D gene is left open where the match is weak.

TRBV10-3	15	TRBD2	TRBJ2-5	TGTGCCATCTCGGGGGGGCTAGCGGCACAAGAGACCCAGTACTTC	CAISGGLAAQETQYF
TRBV7-2	15	TRBD1	TRBJ1-4	TGTGCCAGCAGCCCCAGGACAGGGCCTAATGAAAAACTGTTTTTT	CASSPRTGPNEKLFF
TRBV10-3	16	NA	TRBJ1-2	TGTGCCACTAGGATTACGGTTGCGGATTCTAACTATGGCTACACCTTC	CATRITVADSNYGYTF
TRBV6-5	16	NA	TRBJ2-7	TGTGCCAGCAGTTACTCGAACAGGGGACTCACCTACGAGCAGTACTTC	CASSYSNRGLTYEQYF
TRBV7-8	16	TRBD1	TRBJ1-5	TGTGCCAGCAGCCTGGGCAGGGGGCTTGGCAATCAGCCCCAGCATTTT	CASSLGRGLGNQPQHF
TRBV5-6	13	NA	TRBJ1-2	TGTGCCAGCAGCTTGGTGGGGGCGGGTGGCTACACCTTC	CASSLVGAGGYTF
TRBV27	13	NA	TRBJ1-2	TGTGCCAGCAGTTTAAAGGGGGACTATGGCTACACCTTC	CASSLKGDYGYTF
TRBV4-3	15	TRBD2	TRBJ2-7	TGCGCCAGCAGCCAAGCAGCGGGGGGGACCTACGAGCAGTACTTC	CASSQAAGGTYEQYF
TRBV5-1	13	NA	TRBJ2-7	TGCGCCAGCAGCTCCGGACAGTTTAACACCCAGTACTTC	CASSSGQFNTQYF
TRBV28	15	TRBD1	TRBJ2-7	TGTGCCAGCAGTTCCGCTTCCGGGACAGGGGGCGAGCAGTACTTC	CASSSASGTGGEQYF
TRBV2	14	TRBD1	TRBJ1-2	TGTGCCAGCAGTGAAGGGACAGGGGTTTACGGCTACACCTTC	CASSEGTGVYGYTF
TRBV6-1	17	TRBD1	TRBJ1-2	TGTGCCAGCAGTGAAGCGTTAGTTTGGGACAGCCCTTATGGCTACACCTTC	CASSEALVWDSPYGYTF
TRBV2	16	NA	TRBJ1-6	TGTGCCAGCAGTGTTCTGGGCAGGGTCGATAATTCACCCCTCCACTTT	CASSVLGRVDNSPLHF
TRBV5-4	13	NA	TRBJ2-7	TGTGCCAGCAGCAATACAGGGATCTACGAGCAGTACTTC	CASSNTGIYEQYF
TRBV18	16	TRBD1	TRBJ1-1	TGTGCCAGCTCACCCCAACCACAGGGGGCCCCCCCTGAAGCTTTCTTT	CASSPQPQGAPPEAFF
TRBV6-5	13	NA	TRBJ1-2	TGTGCCAGCCTGGGGAGCGGTCGGTATGGCTACACCTTC	CASLGSGRYGYTF
TRBV4-2	14	TRBD1	TRBJ2-3	TGTGCCAGCAGCCAGGGACAGGGACGAGATACGCAGTATTTT	CASSQGQGRDTQYF
TRBV5-1	12	TRBD1	TRBJ1-1	TGCGCCAGCAGCTTGGAGGGACAGAGTTTTTTCTTT	CASSLEGQSFFF
TRBV25-1	16	NA	TRBJ2-4	TGTGCCAGCAGTACCGATTTTCGTGGGGGCCGAGGCATTCAGTACTTC	CASSTDFRGGRGIQYF
TRBV28	14	TRBD1	TRBJ1-1	TGTGCCAGCAGACCACAGGGGGCCTGGACTGAAGCTTTCTTT	CASRPQGAWTEAFF
TRBV27	13	NA	TRBJ1-5	TGTGCCAGCAGTTTATCAGTCGGTCAGCCCCAGCATTTT	CASSLSVGQPQHF
TRBV15	17	NA	TRBJ2-6	TGTGCCACCAGCAGAGATCTCAGAAGTGCTGGGGCCAACGTCCTGACTTTC	CATSRDLRSAGANVLTF
TRBV7-8	15	NA	TRBJ1-1	TGTGCCAGCAGCTTAGTCACCCCGGGGAACACTGAAGCTTTCTTT	CASSLVTPGNTEAFF
TRBV19	16	NA	TRBJ1-2	TGTGCCAGTAGGAGAGGATATAATACTGCTAACTATGGCTACACCTTC	CASRRGYNTANYGYTF
TRBV19	19	TRBD1	TRBJ1-5	TGTGCCAGTAGTATCGCCGGGACAGGGGGGCCGGGATCCCTTCAGCCCCAGCATTTT	CASSIAGTGGPGSLQPQHF
TRBV25-1	16	NA	TRBJ2-3	TGTGCCAGCAGTGAATGGCCAGGGGCTGGGGGAGATACGCAGTATTTT	CASSEWPGAGGDTQYF